This T cell receptor beta chain appears in the sequencing data of a study of OX40 agonist ivuxolimab in advanced cancers. The overall study: Patients took ivuxolimab, an agonistic anti-OX40 (CD134) antibody. Enrolled patients in dose escalation had cancers that were hepatocellular carcinoma, melanoma, renal cell or head and neck cancer.

The CDR3 has 14 residues. Germline V lookup: CDR1 MNHEY, CDR2 SVGAGI. V gave up 2 bases and J gave up 0 bases, with 2 bases separating them. The assay was immunoSEQ multiplex PCR, and TCRdb's table has in-frame clones only and misses some. This table has around 29,000 clones, about nine tenths appearing once. With autoimmune disease history or systemic immunosuppression, patients were excluded. This sequence was found in an adult with an advanced solid tumor such as melanoma, head and neck, liver or kidney cancer. This rearrangement joins TRBV6-5 to TRBJ2-6; D remains ambiguous. The starting material was CD4+ or CD8+ T cells sorted from blood, obtained in a trial of the OX40 agonist ivuxolimab. The CDR3 DNA follows: TGTGCCAGCAGTTACCTCTCTGGGGCCAACGTCCTGACTTTC. This codes for CASSYLSGANVLTF.